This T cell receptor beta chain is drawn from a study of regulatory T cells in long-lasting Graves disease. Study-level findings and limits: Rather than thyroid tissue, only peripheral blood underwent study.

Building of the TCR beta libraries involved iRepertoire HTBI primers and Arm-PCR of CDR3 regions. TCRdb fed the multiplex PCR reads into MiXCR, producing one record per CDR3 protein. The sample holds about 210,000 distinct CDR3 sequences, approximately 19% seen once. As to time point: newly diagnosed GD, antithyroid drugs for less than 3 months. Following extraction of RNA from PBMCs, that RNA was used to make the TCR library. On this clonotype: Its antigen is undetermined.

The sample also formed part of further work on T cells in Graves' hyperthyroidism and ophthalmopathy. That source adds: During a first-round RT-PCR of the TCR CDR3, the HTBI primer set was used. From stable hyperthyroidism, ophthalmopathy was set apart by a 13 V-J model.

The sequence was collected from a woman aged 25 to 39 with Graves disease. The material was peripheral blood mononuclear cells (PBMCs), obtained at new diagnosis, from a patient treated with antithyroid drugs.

The CDR3 DNA sequence: TGCAGTGCTAGGGTCAGCAGGGGAAGTCAGCCCCAGCATTTT. Translated: CSARVSRGSQPQHF. The J gene is TRBJ1-5, the V gene TRBV20-1; maybe TRBD1 (6 bases). Germline V lookup: CDR1 DFQATT, CDR2 SNEGSKA (reference sequence). This CDR3 region has 14 residues. V was pared by 3 bases and J by 6 bases, with 15 bases between.